The present T cell receptor (beta chain) was sequenced within a study of beta chain features in type 1 diabetes. This clone has only a few counts. The target antigen is unknown. This CDR3 has 15 amino acids. With 3 bases removed from V and 3 bases from J, the gap between germline ends came to 11 bases. Germline CDR1 PRHDT, CDR2 FYEKMQ (reference sequence). Study observations and caveats: Shorter TCRB CDR3s, moderately but significantly so, were found in Type 1 diabetes patients in all four CD4+ subsets.

All of the isolated RNA was reverse transcribed, so expressed TCRB transcripts were sequenced. Only in-frame clones appear in the TCRdb table, and some are missing; sequencing was by immunoSEQ multiplex PCR. The top ten clones hold approximately 0.7% of a sample with some 130,000 clones, around 9% of them seen once. This clonotype was sampled from a man younger than 40 with type 1 diabetes. The source material was central memory CD4+ T cells from blood. The genes are TRBV13 and TRBJ2-2, with a tentative D call TRBD1 (5 bases). CDR3 nucleotides: TGTGCCAGCAGCTTTACCGGACACTACACCGGGGAGCTGTTTTTT. Translation: CASSFTGHYTGELFF.